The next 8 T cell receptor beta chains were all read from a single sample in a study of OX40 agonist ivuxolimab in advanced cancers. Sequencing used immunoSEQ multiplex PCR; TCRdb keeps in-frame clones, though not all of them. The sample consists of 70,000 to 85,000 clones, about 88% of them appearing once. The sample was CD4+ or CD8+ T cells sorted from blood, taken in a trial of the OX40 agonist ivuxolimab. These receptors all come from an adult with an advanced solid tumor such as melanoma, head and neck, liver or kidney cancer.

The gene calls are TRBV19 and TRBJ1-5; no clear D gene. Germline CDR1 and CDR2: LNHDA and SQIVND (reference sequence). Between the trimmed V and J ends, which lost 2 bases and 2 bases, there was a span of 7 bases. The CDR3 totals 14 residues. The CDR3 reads CASSILQGNQPQHF. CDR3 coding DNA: TGTGCCAGTAGTATACTCCAGGGCAATCAGCCCCAGCATTTT.

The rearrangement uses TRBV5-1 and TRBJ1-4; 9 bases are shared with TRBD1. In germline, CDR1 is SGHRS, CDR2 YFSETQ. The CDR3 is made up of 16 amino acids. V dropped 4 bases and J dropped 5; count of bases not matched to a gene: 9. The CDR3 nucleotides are TGCGCCAGCAGCCTGCCGATCGGACAGGGGAATGAAAAACTGTTTTTT. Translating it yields CASSLPIGQGNEKLFF.

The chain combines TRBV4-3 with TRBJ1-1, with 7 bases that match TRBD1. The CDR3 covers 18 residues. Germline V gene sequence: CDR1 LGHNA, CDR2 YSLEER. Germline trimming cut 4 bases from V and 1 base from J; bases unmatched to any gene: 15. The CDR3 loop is CASSRDLGKGAKNTEAFF. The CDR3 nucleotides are TGCGCCAGCAGCCGAGACCTCGGAAAGGGGGCGAAGAACACTGAAGCTTTCTTT.

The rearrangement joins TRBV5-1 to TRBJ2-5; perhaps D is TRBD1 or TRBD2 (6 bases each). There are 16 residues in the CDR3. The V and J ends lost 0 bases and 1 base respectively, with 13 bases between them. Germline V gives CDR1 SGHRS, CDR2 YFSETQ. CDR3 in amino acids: CASSLVRGVSQETQYF. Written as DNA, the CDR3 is TGCGCCAGCAGCTTGGTGAGGGGGGTAAGCCAAGAGACCCAGTACTTC.

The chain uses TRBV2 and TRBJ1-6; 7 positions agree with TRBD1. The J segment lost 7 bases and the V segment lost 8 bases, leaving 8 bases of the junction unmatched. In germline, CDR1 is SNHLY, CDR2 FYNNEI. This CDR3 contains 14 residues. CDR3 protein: CASEPGQPNSPLHF. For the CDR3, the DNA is TGTGCCAGCGAACCGGGACAGCCAAATTCACCCCTCCACTTT.

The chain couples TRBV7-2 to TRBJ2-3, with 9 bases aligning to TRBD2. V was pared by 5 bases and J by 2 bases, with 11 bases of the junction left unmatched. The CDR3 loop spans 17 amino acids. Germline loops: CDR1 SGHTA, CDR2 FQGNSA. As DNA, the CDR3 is TGTGCCAGCAGCCCCGGGACTAGCAGTTTCAACACAGATACGCAGTATTTT. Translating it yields CASSPGTSSFNTDTQYF.

CDR3 sequence (DNA): TGTGCCAGTAGTATCCTCGGGGGTCAAGAGACCCAGTACTTC. Translation: CASSILGGQETQYF. The rearrangement links TRBV19 to TRBJ2-5; tentative D call: TRBD2 (6 bases). Germline CDR1 LNHDA, CDR2 SQIVND (reference sequence). V shed 3 bases and J shed 2 bases, with 10 bases lying between them. CDR3 length: 14 residues.

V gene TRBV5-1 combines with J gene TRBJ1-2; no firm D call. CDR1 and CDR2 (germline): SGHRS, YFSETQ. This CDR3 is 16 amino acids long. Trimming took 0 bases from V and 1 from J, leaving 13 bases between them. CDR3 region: CASSLDPAAINYGYTF. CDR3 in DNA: TGCGCCAGCAGCTTGGACCCGGCAGCTATTAACTATGGCTACACCTTC.